The next 20 T cell receptor beta chains were all read from a single sample in a study of T-cell reconstitution after alpha-beta-depleted transplantation in children (dated by TCRdb to about 2016). Library construction relied on PCR. These reads were obtained on an Illumina HiSeq 2500. To normalize quantification of the TCRbeta repertoire, the TCR libraries were built with molecular barcoding that relied on unique molecular identifiers. Starting from the raw public reads, TCRdb applied fastp trimming at Q25, assembled clones with MiXCR and retained in-frame beta chains. When rows share a CDR3 protein, they turn into one entry using the most common DNA and genes. Within this sample are around 400,000 distinct CDR3 sequences, with around 20% of them counted one time only. The leading ten clones occupy over 3.5% of the sample. The specimen was PBMCs from the stem cell graft donor, collected from the stem cell graft. Source of these receptors: a human donor who donated a stem cell graft to a child with acute myeloid leukemia.

V gene TRBV12-3 or TRBV12-4 combines with J gene TRBJ2-5; tentatively, D is TRBD2 (5 bases). This CDR3 is 13 amino acids long. V lost 8 bases and J 5 bases, leaving 15 bases between the germline ends. The CDR3 nucleotides read TGTGCCAGCTCTAGGGCCGGGGTGGAGACCCAGTACTTC. Translated, it gives CASSRAGVETQYF.

This clonotype has only a few counts. This chain links TRBV5-1 with TRBJ1-3; tentatively, D is TRBD1 (5 bases). Germline loops: CDR1 SGHRS, CDR2 YFSETQ. Trimming took off 0 bases at V and 3 bases at J, with 13 bases between the two ends. CDR3 length: 16 residues. The CDR3 sequence is CASSLAVGVIGNTIYF. Written as DNA, the CDR3 is TGCGCCAGCAGCTTGGCGGTAGGGGTAATTGGAAACACCATATATTTT. Looking up the rest from reference TRBV5-1 and TRBJ1-3 gives the full variable domain: KAGVTQTPRYLIKTRGQQVTLSCSPISGHRSVSWYQQTPGQGLQFLFEYFSETQRNKGNFPGRFSGRQFSNSRSEMNVSTLELGDSALYLCASSLAVGVIGNTIYFGEGSWLTVV.

This clonotype is a singleton in its sample. This rearrangement joins TRBV10-3 to TRBJ1-3; TRBD1 might be the D (6 bases). Trimming removed 10 bases at V and 0 bases at J, with 16 bases between. The CDR3 covers 15 residues. CDR1 and CDR2 (germline): ENHRY, SYGVKD. CDR3 protein: CASRAGQGSGNTIYF. The CDR3 DNA is TGTGCCAGCAGGGCGGGACAAGGCTCTGGAAACACCATATATTTT.

The gene calls are TRBV20-1 and TRBJ2-3; D possibly matches TRBD1 or TRBD2 (6 bases each). Trimming took 6 bases from V and 0 from J, leaving 13 bases between them. Germline CDR1 and CDR2: DFQATT and SNEGSKA (reference sequence). There are 14 residues in the CDR3. CDR3 residues: CSARSGASTDTQYF. CDR3 sequence (DNA): TGCAGTGCCAGATCGGGGGCTAGCACAGATACGCAGTATTTT.

This clonotype has a handful of counts. This chain joins TRBV7-2 and TRBJ2-3, with D perhaps TRBD2 (5 bases). CDR3 length: 14 residues. Per germline, CDR1 SGHTA and CDR2 FQGNSA. The V gene lost 6 bases and the J gene lost 3 bases, with 13 bases spanning the gap. The CDR3 sequence: CASRFLWTTDTQYF. CDR3 nucleotide sequence: TGTGCCAGCAGATTTTTGTGGACTACAGATACGCAGTATTTT.

DNA for the CDR3: TGCAGCGTTGAAACAGGAAATTCCGACGAGCAGTACTTC. Encoded protein: CSVETGNSDEQYF. This chain connects TRBV29-1 to TRBJ2-7, with D possibly being TRBD1 (5 bases). CDR1 is SQVTM and CDR2 is ANQGSEA in the germline V gene. The CDR3 has 13 residues. V was pared by 2 bases and J by 5 bases, with 13 bases between.

CDR3 in DNA: TGTGCCAGCAGCCAGGGGGCAGCTTCCTACAATGAGCAGTTCTTC. This codes for CASSQGAASYNEQFF. This chain uses TRBV3-1 with TRBJ2-1; tentatively, D is TRBD1 (6 bases). Germline CDR1 is LGHDT and CDR2 is YNNKEL (reference sequence). The CDR3 spans 15 residues. V was cut by 3 bases and J by 1 base, with 10 bases left in between.

The chain carries TRBV29-1 and TRBJ2-7; 14 bases line up with TRBD2. CDR1 and CDR2 from the germline V gene are SQVTM and ANQGSEA. This CDR3 region has 15 residues. The ends lost 7 bases at V and 5 bases at J; junction bases unmatched: 10. The CDR3 DNA reads as TGCAGCGCCCGCGGGACTAGCGGGAGTCTAAACGAGCAGTACTTC. Encoded protein: CSARGTSGSLNEQYF.

This clonotype has ten or more counts. The rearrangement joins TRBV20-1 to TRBJ2-3, with D hard to call. Germline CDR1 is DFQATT and CDR2 is SNEGSKA (reference sequence). The V and J ends lost 5 bases and 4 bases respectively, with 7 bases between them. The CDR3 runs to 11 residues. CDR3 residues: CSAGRSDTQYF. DNA of the CDR3: TGCAGTGCTGGTCGATCAGATACGCAGTATTTT.

The V and J genes are TRBV12-3 or TRBV12-4 and TRBJ2-6; D is perhaps TRBD2 (5 bases). V shed 9 bases and J shed 10 bases, with 13 bases lying between them. The CDR3 sequence is 12 residues long. As DNA, the CDR3 is TGTGCCAGTGGACCGGGGAATAACGTCCTGACTTTC. The encoded protein is CASGPGNNVLTF.

The CDR3 nucleotides are TGTGCCAGCAGCACGGACAGGGAATTGACCATGAACACTGAAGCTTTCTTT. Residues: CASSTDRELTMNTEAFF. The V gene is TRBV5-6, the J gene TRBJ1-1; 8 nucleotides match TRBD1. The CDR3 spans 17 residues. Trimming at V came to 4 bases and at J to 0 bases, leaving 11 bases not matched to a gene. CDR1 SGHDT and CDR2 YYEEEE come from the germline V gene.

This clonotype has more than one count but fewer than ten. J is TRBJ2-1 and V is TRBV10-2; tentative D call: TRBD2 (5 bases). V was cut by 0 bases and J by 11 bases, with 8 bases left in between. There are 12 residues in the CDR3. Germline V gene data show CDR1 as WSHSY and CDR2 as SAAADI. The CDR3 sequence is CASSESRVQQFF. CDR3 nucleotide sequence: TGCGCCAGCAGTGAGTCGAGGGTCCAGCAGTTCTTC.

The gene calls are TRBV5-6 and TRBJ2-3; tentatively, D is TRBD2 (6 bases). Germline CDR1 reads SGHDT; CDR2 reads YYEEEE. Trimming cost V 4 bases and J 4 bases, with 16 bases left between them. CDR3 size: 15 residues. CDR3 sequence (DNA): TGTGCCAGCAGCCAGGACTATCTAGGGTCAGATACGCAGTATTTT. Its translation is CASSQDYLGSDTQYF.

This rearrangement joins TRBV20-1 to TRBJ2-1; tentative D call: TRBD2 (6 bases). The germline gives CDR1 DFQATT, CDR2 SNEGSKA (reference sequence). Trimming removed 0 bases from V and 6 bases from J, with 18 bases in between. The CDR3 contains 16 residues. CDR3 region: CSARDRRERLVNEQFF. The CDR3 DNA follows: TGCAGTGCTAGAGATAGGCGGGAAAGACTTGTCAATGAGCAGTTCTTC.

V gene TRBV7-3 combines with J gene TRBJ2-1; D gene unclear. Trimming left V 1 base short and J 4 bases short, with 5 bases between. Germline lookup yields CDR1 SGHTA and CDR2 FQGTGA. This CDR3 comprises 13 residues. The CDR3 coding sequence is TGTGCCAGCAGCTTAATGGGGTACAATGAGCAGTTCTTC. Its protein product is CASSLMGYNEQFF.

Of note for this clonotype: A much larger clone lies one base from this, so it may be a read error. The chain uses TRBV7-2 and TRBJ2-5; no definite D call. The CDR3 contains 12 residues. V shed 4 bases and J shed 2 bases, with 5 bases lying between them. Germline V CDR1 and CDR2: SGHTA, FQGNSA. The CDR3 loop is CASSYRQETQYF. For the CDR3, the DNA is TGTGCCAGCAGCTACCGACAAGAGACCCAGTACTTC.

This clonotype was detected only a few times. The gene calls are TRBV14 and TRBJ2-1; 9 bases match TRBD1. The CDR3 length is 14 residues. Per germline, CDR1 SGHDN and CDR2 FVKESK. Trimming took 4 bases from V and 9 from J; bases not matched to a gene: 7. CDR3 DNA: TGTGCCAGCAGCCCCGGGACAGGGTATCTTGAGCAGTTCTTC. Its translation: CASSPGTGYLEQFF.

Concerning this clonotype: The junction departs from germline at one end; a sequencing error may be responsible. The chain joins TRBV5-1 to TRBJ1-5; possibly TRBD1 for D (5 bases). The CDR3 totals 14 residues. In germline, CDR1 is SGHRS, CDR2 YFSETQ. CDR3: CASSLGQGAQPHHF. In DNA form, the CDR3 reads TGCGCCAGCAGCTTGGGGCAGGGTGCTCAGCCCCATCATTTT.

This clonotype has ten or more counts. The chain links TRBV4-3 to TRBJ2-7; unclear D gene. The CDR3 loop spans 16 amino acids. Trimming removed 0 bases from V and 0 bases from J, with 12 bases in between. Germline CDR1 reads LGHNA; CDR2 reads YSLEER. The CDR3 here is CASSQEGLGFSYEQYF. Written as DNA, the CDR3 is TGCGCCAGCAGCCAAGAAGGCCTTGGCTTCTCCTACGAGCAGTACTTC.

The chain joins TRBV20-1 to TRBJ1-3; D gene unclear. The V end lost 0 bases, the J end lost 0 bases, and 18 bases lay between the germline ends. CDR1 is DFQATT, CDR2 SNEGSKA, per germline (reference sequence). This CDR3 has 18 residues. The CDR3 coding sequence is TGCAGTGCTAGAGATCAAAATAAGGGTCCTATCTCTGGAAACACCATATATTTT. This gives the protein CSARDQNKGPISGNTIYF.